This T cell receptor (beta chain) was sequenced during a study of PD-L1 blockade in urothelial cancer. Time point reported: peripheral blood 6 weeks after treatment start. Measured with immunoSEQ multiplex PCR; TCRdb has only the in-frame clones, and not every one. The sample includes fewer than 90,000 clones, approximately 90% seen only once; the top ten take approximately 0.89%. This specimen consisted of PBMCs, obtained around atezolizumab (anti-PD-L1) treatment. The TCR sequence derives from an elderly woman with urothelial cancer.

The CDR3 bases are TGTGCCAGCAGCTCGTGGACAGGGCCAAACACTGAAGCTTTCTTT. As protein: CASSSWTGPNTEAFF. The gene calls are TRBV11-2 and TRBJ1-1; 8 nucleotides line up with TRBD1. Germline V gene sequence: CDR1 SGHAT, CDR2 FQNNGV. The CDR3 runs to 15 residues. With V trimmed by 4 bases and J by 2 bases, 6 bases remained unmatched.